The TCR beta chain described here comes from a study of cytomegalovirus exposure and HLA in healthy donors. Study findings and constraints: Indistinguishable V segments such as TRBV6-2 and TRBV6-3 were excluded. For cytomegalovirus status, the classifier reportedly gave diagnoses with high specificity and sensitivity. Presence/absence analyses assumed roughly uniform sequencing depth across donors. There was a cluster of highly shared sequence variants that was likely a sequencing artifact.

Primers included in the PCR were 60 Vbeta and 13 Jbeta primers. The data were produced by immunoSEQ multiplex PCR, yet TCRdb's version contains in-frame clones alone and is incomplete. This sample contains 180,000 or so clones. V was clipped by 2 bases and J by 8 bases, with 14 bases between them. This CDR3 region has 14 residues. CDR1 and CDR2 from the germline V gene are LGHNA and YNFKEQ. Comments on this clone: Its antigen is not known.

This TCR was sampled from a boy younger than 18 in good health and CMV-seronegative. The sequenced sample consisted of PBMCs. The chain couples TRBV4-2 to TRBJ2-3, with D possibly TRBD2 on 6 matching bases. The DNA for the CDR3 is TGTGCCAGCAGCCAAAGTAGCGGTCGGGCTACGCAGTATTTT. It encodes CASSQSSGRATQYF.